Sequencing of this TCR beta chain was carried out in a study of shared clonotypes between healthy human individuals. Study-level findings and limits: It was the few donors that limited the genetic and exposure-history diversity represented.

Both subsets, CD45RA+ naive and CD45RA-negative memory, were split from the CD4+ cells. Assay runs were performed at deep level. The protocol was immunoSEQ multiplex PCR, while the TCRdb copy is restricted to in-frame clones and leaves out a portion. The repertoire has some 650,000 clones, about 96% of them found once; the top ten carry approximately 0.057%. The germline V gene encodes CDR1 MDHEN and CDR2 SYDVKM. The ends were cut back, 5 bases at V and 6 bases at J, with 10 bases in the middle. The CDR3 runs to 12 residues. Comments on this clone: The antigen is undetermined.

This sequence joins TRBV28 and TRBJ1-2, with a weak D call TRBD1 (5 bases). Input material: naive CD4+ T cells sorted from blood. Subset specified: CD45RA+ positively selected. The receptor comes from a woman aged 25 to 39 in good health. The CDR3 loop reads CASSLSTDGYTF. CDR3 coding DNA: TGTGCCAGCAGTCTTTCGACAGATGGCTACACCTTC.